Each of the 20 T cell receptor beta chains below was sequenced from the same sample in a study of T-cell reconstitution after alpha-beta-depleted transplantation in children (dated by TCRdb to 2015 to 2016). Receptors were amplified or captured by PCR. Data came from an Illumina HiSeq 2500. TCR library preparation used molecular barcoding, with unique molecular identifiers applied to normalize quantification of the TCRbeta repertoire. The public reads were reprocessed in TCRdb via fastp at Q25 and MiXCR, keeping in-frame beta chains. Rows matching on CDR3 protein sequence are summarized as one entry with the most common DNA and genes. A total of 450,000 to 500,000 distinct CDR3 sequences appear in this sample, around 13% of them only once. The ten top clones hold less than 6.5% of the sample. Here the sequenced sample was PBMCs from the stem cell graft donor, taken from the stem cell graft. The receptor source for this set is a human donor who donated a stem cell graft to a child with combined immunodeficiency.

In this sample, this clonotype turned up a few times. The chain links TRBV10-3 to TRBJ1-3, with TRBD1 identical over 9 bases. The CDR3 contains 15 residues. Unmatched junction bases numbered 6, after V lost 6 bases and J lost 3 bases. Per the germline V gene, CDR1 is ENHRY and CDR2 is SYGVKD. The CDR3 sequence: CAISQPGQGGNTIYF. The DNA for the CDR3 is TGTGCCATCAGCCAACCGGGACAGGGTGGAAACACCATATATTTT.

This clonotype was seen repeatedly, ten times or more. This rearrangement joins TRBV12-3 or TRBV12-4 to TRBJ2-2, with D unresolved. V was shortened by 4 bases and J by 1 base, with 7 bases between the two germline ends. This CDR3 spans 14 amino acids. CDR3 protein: CASSSPWNTGELFF. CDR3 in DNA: TGTGCCAGCAGTTCCCCATGGAACACCGGGGAGCTGTTTTTT.

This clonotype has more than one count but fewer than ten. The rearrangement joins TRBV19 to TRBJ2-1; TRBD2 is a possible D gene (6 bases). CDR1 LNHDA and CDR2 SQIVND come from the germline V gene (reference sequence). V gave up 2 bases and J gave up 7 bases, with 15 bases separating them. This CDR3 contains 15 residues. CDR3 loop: CASSIRDSGGNEQFF. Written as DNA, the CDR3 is TGTGCCAGTAGTATACGGGACTCAGGTGGGAATGAGCAGTTCTTC. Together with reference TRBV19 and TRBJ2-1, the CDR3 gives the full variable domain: DGGITQSPKYLFRKEGQNVTLSCEQNLNHDAMYWYRQDPGQGLRLIYYSQIVNDFQKGDIAEGYSVSREKKESFPLTVTSAQKNPTAFYLCASSIRDSGGNEQFFGPGTRLTVL.

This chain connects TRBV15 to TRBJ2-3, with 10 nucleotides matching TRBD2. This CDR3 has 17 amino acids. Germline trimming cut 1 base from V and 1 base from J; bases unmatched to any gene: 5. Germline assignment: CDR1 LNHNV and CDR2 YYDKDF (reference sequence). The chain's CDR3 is CATSRGILAGGTDTQYF. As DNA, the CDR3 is TGTGCCACCAGCAGAGGGATCCTAGCGGGGGGCACAGATACGCAGTATTTT.

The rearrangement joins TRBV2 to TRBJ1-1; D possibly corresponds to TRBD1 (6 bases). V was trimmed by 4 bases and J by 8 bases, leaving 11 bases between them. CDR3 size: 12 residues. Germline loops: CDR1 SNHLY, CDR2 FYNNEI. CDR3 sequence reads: CASSVGTREAFF. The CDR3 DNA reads TGTGCCAGCAGTGTTGGGACACGAGAAGCTTTCTTT.

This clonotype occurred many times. The DNA of the CDR3 is TGTGCCAGCAACATTGGGACGGGACTCCAAGAGACCCAGTACTTC. This encodes CASNIGTGLQETQYF. V and J are TRBV7-2 and TRBJ2-5; D is possibly TRBD2 (6 bases). The ends were cut back, 7 bases at V and 1 base at J, with 16 bases in the middle. CDR1 and CDR2 from the germline V gene are SGHTA and FQGNSA. CDR3 length: 15 residues.

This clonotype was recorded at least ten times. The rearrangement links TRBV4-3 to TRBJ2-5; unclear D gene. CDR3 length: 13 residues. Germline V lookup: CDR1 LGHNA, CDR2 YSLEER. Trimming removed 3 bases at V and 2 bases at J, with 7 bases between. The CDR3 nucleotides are TGCGCCAGCAGCCATGACGGTCAAGAGACCCAGTACTTC. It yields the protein CASSHDGQETQYF.

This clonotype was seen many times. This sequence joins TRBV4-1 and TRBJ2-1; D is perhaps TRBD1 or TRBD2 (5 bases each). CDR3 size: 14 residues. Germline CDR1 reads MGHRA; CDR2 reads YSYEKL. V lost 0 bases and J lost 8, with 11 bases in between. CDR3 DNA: TGCGCCAGCAGCCAAGACGATAGAGGGGATGAGCAGTTCTTC. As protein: CASSQDDRGDEQFF.

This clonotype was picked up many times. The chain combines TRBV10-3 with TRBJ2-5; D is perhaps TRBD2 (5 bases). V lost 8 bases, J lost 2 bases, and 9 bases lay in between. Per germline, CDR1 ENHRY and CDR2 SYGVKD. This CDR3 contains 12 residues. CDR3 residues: CAIGRGQETQYF. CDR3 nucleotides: TGTGCCATCGGGAGAGGACAAGAGACCCAGTACTTC.

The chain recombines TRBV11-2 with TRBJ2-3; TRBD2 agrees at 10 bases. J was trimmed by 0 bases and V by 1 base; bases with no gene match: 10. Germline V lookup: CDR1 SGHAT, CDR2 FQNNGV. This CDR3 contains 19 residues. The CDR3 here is CASSLVSLAGAISTDTQYF. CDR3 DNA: TGTGCCAGCAGCTTAGTCAGTCTAGCGGGGGCGATTAGCACAGATACGCAGTATTTT.

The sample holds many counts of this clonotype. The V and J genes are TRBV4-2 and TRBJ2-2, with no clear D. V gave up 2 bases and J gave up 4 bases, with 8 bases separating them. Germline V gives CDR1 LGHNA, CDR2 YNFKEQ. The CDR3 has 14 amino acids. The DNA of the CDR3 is TGTGCCAGCAGCCAACTCTCAGGCACCGGGGAGCTGTTTTTT. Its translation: CASSQLSGTGELFF.

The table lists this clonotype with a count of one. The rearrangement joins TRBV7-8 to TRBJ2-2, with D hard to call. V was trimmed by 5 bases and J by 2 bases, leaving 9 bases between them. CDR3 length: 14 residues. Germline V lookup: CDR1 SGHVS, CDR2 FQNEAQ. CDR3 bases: TGTGCCAGCAGCCCAAATCATAACACCGGGGAGCTGTTTTTT. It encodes CASSPNHNTGELFF. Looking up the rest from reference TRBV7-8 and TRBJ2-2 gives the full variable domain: GAGVSQSPRYKVAKRGQDVALRCDPISGHVSLFWYQQALGQGPEFLTYFQNEAQLDKSGLPSDRFFAERPEGSVSTLKIQRTQQEDSAVYLCASSPNHNTGELFFGEGSRLTVL.

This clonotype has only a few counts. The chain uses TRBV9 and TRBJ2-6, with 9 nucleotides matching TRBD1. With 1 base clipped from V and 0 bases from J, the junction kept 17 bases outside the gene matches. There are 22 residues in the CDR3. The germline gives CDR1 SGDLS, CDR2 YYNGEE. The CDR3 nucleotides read TGTGCCAGCAGCGTACATCCGGACCGGGACAGGGACCAAAGCTCTGGGGCCAACGTCCTGACTTTC. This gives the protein CASSVHPDRDRDQSSGANVLTF.

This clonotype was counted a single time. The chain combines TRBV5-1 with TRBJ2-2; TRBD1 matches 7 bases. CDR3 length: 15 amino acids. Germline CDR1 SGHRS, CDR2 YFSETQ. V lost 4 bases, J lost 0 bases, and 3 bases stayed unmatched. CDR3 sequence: CASSEGQSNTGELFF. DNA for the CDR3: TGCGCCAGCAGCGAGGGACAGTCGAACACCGGGGAGCTGTTTTTT.

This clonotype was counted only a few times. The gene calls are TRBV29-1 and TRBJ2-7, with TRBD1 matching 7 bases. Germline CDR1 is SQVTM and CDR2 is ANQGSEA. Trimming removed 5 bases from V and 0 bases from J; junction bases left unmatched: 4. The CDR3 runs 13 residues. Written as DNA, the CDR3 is TGCAGCGTTCGGGACAGTAGCTCCTACGAGCAGTACTTC. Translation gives CSVRDSSSYEQYF.

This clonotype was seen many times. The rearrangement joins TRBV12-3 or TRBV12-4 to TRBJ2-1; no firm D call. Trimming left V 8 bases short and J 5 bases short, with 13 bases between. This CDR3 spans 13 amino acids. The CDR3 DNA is TGTGCCAGCGCGATCGTAGAGGACAATGAGCAGTTCTTC. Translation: CASAIVEDNEQFF.

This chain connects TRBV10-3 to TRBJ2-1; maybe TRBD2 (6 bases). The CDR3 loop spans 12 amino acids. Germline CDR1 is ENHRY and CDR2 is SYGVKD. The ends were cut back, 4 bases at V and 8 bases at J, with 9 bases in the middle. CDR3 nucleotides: TGTGCCATCAGTGTCTCGGGGGATGAGCAGTTCTTC. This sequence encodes CAISVSGDEQFF.

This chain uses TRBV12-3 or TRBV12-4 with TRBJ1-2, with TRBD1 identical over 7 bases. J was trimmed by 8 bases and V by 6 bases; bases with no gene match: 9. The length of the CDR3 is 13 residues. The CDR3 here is CASSLGTVGGYTF. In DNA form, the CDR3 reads TGTGCCAGCAGCCTCGGGACAGTAGGCGGCTACACCTTC.

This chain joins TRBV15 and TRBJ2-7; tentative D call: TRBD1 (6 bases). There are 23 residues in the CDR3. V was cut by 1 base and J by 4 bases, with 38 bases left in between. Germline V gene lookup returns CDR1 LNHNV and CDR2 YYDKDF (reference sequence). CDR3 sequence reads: CATSRVTGPILTEEVGPPYEQYF. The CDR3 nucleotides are TGTGCCACCAGCAGAGTCACAGGGCCAATTTTGACGGAAGAAGTAGGCCCTCCTTACGAGCAGTACTTC. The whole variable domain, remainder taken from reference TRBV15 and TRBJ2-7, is DAMVIQNPRYQVTQFGKPVTLSCSQTLNHNVMYWYQQKSSQAPKLLFHYYDKDFNNEADTPDNFQSRRPNTSFCFLDIRSPGLGDTAMYLCATSRVTGPILTEEVGPPYEQYFGPGTRLTVT.

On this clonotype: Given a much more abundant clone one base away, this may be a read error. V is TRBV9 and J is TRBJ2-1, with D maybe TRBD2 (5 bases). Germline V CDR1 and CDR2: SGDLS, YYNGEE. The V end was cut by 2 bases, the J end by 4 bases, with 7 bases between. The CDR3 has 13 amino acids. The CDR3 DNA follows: TGTGCCAGCAGCGTGCGGGTTTACAATGAGCAGTTCTTC. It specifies CASSVRVYNEQFF.